This TCR beta chain was recorded in a study of T cell clonotyping in hematopoietic cell transplantation. Overall study findings and caveats: Pathologically expanded recipient clonotypes increased progressively from day 30 to day 180 as diversity fell. No sorting was done, leaving CD4 and CD8 contributions mixed.

The CDR3 length is 15 residues. Trimming took 3 bases from V and 6 from J; bases not matched to a gene: 10. Germline CDR1 reads MNHNS; CDR2 reads SASEGT. Clones were read by immunoSEQ multiplex PCR, and TCRdb kept only the in-frame ones, dropping some. The sample records around 7,000 clones, 70% to 90% being singletons. For this clone: Antigen specificity is unknown.

V gene TRBV6-1 combines with J gene TRBJ2-5; 7 positions agree with TRBD2. Sequenced here: PBMCs, sampled 100 days after allogeneic stem cell transplant. The TCR sequence derives from a young adult male patient who had an allogeneic stem cell transplant from a related donor, so the T cells may come from the graft donor. Some clones in this sample may be carry-over from other donors' samples. CDR3 nucleotide sequence: TGTGCCAGCAGTGAGGGGGAGGGGATTGGAAAGACCCAGTACTTC. This encodes CASSEGEGIGKTQYF.